This T cell receptor (beta chain) is from a study of PD-1 blockade in classical Hodgkin lymphoma. At the level of the study: Every 2 weeks, patients got 3 mg/kg intravenous nivolumab. General study points: Complete responders' diversity at baseline resembled that of newly diagnosed patients.

Remarks on this clone: No antigen is known for it.

The data were produced by immunoSEQ multiplex PCR, yet TCRdb's version contains in-frame clones alone and is incomplete. The sample carries under 15,000 clones, 88% recorded once. CDR1 is LGHNA, CDR2 YNFKEQ, per germline. Trimming removed 1 base at V and 1 base at J, with 13 bases between. The CDR3 totals 16 residues. As to time point: cycle 4 day 1 (C4D1), after 6 weeks of nivolumab. Every single patient, without exception, relapsed after autologous stem cell transplantation, and brentuximab vedotin exposure varied. From thawed PBMCs, CD4+ T cells were purified using magnetic negative selection. The V and J genes are TRBV4-2 and TRBJ1-1; D might be TRBD1 (5 bases). The sequence was collected from a human donor with classical Hodgkin lymphoma. Specimen: CD4+ T cells from blood, collected before the fourth cycle of nivolumab. In nucleotides, the CDR3 is TGTGCCAGCAGCCAAGCGTGGGGAGGGGCGAACACTGAAGCTTTCTTT. Amino acid sequence: CASSQAWGGANTEAFF.